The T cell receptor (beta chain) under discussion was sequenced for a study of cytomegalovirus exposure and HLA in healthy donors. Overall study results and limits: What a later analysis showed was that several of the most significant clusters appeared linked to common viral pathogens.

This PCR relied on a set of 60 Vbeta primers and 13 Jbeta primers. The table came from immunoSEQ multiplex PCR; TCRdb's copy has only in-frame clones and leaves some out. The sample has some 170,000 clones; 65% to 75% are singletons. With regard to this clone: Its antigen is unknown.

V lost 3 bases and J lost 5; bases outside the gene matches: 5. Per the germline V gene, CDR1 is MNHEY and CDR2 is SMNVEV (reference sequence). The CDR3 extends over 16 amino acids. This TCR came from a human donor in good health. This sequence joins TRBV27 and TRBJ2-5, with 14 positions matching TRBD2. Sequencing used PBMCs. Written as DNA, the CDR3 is TGTGCCAGCAGTTTGACTAGCGGGGGGGGTTTGGAGACCCAGTACTTC. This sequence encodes CASSLTSGGGLETQYF.